This TCR beta chain came from a study of blood T cell repertoires in COVID-19. In the study overall: Donors in the United States, Italy and Spain gave samples during acute or convalescent COVID-19. The cDNA or gDNA used as material had been derived from T cells, B-cell-depleted T cells, or PBMCs.

Per the study methods: Reference gene primer amplification gave estimated nucleated cell counts. The repertoire was sequenced with immunoSEQ multiplex PCR; TCRdb's copy has only in-frame clones and lacks some. Clonal size and the V and J genes are those of that table, whereas D and trimming came from the DNA. This table has roughly 40,000 clones, over 75% appearing once. This clone was observed once. Other nucleotide sequences in the sample specify the same CDR3. V lost 0 bases and J lost 1, with 8 bases in between. The CDR3 has 15 amino acids. Germline CDR1 is SGHAT and CDR2 is FQNNGV. This chain uses TRBV11-2 with TRBJ2-3, with D hard to call. The TCR sequence derives from an elderly man with active or convalescent COVID-19. Sequencing used peripheral blood. CDR3 in amino acids: CASSLDRGGTDTQYF. The CDR3 nucleotides read TGTGCCAGCAGCTTAGACCGAGGAGGCACAGATACGCAGTATTTT.